This T cell receptor (beta chain) was observed in a study of cytotoxic CD8 clonotypes in ibrutinib-treated CLL. The V gene lost 2 bases and the J gene lost 3 bases, with 8 bases spanning the gap. Germline V lookup: CDR1 MNHEY, CDR2 SMNVEV (reference sequence). The CDR3 covers 13 residues. Sequenced by immunoSEQ multiplex PCR; TCRdb stores in-frame clones only, minus some. The sample has more than 200,000 clones, around 70% seen once. The chain recombines TRBV27 with TRBJ2-7; D remains unclear. This TCR derives from a human donor with chronic lymphocytic leukemia. Source: PBMCs, taken after 24 months of ibrutinib treatment. CDR3 nucleotides: TGTGCCAGCAGTTTACGACCGTACTACGAGCAGTACTTC. Amino acids: CASSLRPYYEQYF.